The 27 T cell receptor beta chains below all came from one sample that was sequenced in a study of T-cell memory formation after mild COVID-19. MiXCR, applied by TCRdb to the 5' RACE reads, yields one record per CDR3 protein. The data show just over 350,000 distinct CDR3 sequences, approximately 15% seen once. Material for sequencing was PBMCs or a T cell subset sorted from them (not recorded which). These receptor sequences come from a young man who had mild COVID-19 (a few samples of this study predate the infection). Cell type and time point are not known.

The CDR3 nucleotides read TGTGCCAGCACGGTGGGGGCTAATCAGCCCCAGCATTTT. Amino acids: CASTVGANQPQHF. This sequence joins TRBV28 and TRBJ1-5, with a weak D call TRBD1 (6 bases). Germline loops: CDR1 MDHEN, CDR2 SYDVKM. Deletions cut 7 bases from V and 4 bases from J, with 11 bases between. The CDR3 is 13 amino acids.

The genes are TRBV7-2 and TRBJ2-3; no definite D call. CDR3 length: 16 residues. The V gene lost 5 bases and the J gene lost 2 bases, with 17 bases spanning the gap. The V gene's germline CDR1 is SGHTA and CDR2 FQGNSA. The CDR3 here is CASSPNQDLITDTQYF. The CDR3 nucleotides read TGTGCCAGCAGCCCCAATCAGGACCTCATCACAGATACGCAGTATTTT.

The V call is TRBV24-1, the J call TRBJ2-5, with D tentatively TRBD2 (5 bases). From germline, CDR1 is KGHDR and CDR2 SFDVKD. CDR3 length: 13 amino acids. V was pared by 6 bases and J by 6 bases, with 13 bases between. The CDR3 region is CATSSSSGKTQYF. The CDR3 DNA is TGTGCCACCAGTTCGTCGAGCGGTAAGACCCAGTACTTC.

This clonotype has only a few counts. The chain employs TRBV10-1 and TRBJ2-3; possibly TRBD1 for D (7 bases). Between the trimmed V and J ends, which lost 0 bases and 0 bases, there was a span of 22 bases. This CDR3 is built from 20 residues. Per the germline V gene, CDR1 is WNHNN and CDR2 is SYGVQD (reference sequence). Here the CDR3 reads CASSESRQGGATSSTDTQYF. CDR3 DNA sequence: TGCGCCAGCAGTGAGTCAAGGCAGGGGGGCGCTACTTCTAGCACAGATACGCAGTATTTT.

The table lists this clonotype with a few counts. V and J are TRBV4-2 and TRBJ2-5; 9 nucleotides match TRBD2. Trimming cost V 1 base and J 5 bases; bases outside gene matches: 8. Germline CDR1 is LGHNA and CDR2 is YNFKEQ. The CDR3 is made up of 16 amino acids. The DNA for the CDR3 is TGTGCCAGCAGCCAAGCCCAGCGGGGGGATCAGGAGACCCAGTACTTC. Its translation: CASSQAQRGDQETQYF.

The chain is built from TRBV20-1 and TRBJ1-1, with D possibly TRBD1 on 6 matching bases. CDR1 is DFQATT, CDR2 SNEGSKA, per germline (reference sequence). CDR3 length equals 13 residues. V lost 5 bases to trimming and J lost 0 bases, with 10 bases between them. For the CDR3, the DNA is TGCAGTGCTCCAAACAGGGTGAACACTGAAGCTTTCTTT. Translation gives CSAPNRVNTEAFF.

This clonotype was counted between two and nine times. CDR3 nucleotide sequence: TGCGCCAGCAGCTTGGCCAGGCAGGGGGCAATGTATGGCTACACCTTC. This encodes CASSLARQGAMYGYTF. V gene TRBV5-1 combines with J gene TRBJ1-2; 8 nucleotides align to TRBD1. The CDR3 is 16 amino acids. CDR1 and CDR2 (germline): SGHRS, YFSETQ. V lost 0 bases, J lost 5 bases, and 9 bases stayed unmatched.

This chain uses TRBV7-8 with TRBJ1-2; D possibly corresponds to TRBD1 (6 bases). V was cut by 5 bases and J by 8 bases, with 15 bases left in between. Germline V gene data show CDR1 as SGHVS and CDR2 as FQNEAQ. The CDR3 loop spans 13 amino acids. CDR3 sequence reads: CASSPTGHQGYTF. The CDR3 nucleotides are TGTGCCAGCAGCCCCACGGGACATCAAGGCTACACCTTC.

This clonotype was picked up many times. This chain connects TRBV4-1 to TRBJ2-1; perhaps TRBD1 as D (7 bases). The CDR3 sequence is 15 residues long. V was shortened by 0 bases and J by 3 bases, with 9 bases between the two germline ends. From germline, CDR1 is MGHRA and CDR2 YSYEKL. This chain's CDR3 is CASSQDQGGYNEQFF. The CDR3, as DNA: TGCGCCAGCAGCCAAGATCAGGGGGGCTACAATGAGCAGTTCTTC.

CDR3 sequence: CASSRTTGYSGNTIYF. The CDR3 DNA reads as TGTGCCAGCAGCCGAACGACAGGATACTCTGGAAACACCATATATTTT. The genes are TRBV7-8 and TRBJ1-3; tentative D call: TRBD1 (6 bases). The CDR3 is 16 residues long. V gave up 5 bases and J gave up 0 bases, with 14 bases separating them. Germline CDR1 and CDR2: SGHVS and FQNEAQ. Supplemented by reference TRBV7-8 and TRBJ1-3, the full variable domain reads GAGVSQSPRYKVAKRGQDVALRCDPISGHVSLFWYQQALGQGPEFLTYFQNEAQLDKSGLPSDRFFAERPEGSVSTLKIQRTQQEDSAVYLCASSRTTGYSGNTIYFGEGSWLTVV.

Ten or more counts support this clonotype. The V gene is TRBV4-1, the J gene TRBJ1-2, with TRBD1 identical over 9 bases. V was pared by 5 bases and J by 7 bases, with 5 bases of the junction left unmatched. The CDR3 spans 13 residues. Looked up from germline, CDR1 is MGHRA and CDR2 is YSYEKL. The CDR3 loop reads CASSLLDRGGYTF. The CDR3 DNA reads TGCGCCAGCAGCTTATTGGACAGGGGTGGCTACACCTTC.

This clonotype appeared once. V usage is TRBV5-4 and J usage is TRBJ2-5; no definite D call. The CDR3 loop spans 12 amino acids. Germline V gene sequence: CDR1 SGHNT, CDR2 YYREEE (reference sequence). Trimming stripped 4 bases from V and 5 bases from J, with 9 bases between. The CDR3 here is CASSPERETQYF. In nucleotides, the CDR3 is TGTGCCAGCAGCCCCGAACGGGAGACCCAGTACTTC.

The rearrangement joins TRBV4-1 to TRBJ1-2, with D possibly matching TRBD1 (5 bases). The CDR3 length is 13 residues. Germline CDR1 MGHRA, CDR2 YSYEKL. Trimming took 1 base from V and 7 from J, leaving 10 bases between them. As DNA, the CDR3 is TGCGCCAGCAGCCAAGGCGATGGGACTGGCTACACCTTC. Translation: CASSQGDGTGYTF.

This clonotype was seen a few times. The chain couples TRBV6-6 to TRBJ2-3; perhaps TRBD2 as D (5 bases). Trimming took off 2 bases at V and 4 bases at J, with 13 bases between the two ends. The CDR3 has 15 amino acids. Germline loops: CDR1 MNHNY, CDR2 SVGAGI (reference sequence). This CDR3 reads CASSYLLRVSDTQYF. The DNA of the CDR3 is TGTGCCAGCAGTTACCTCTTGAGGGTATCAGATACGCAGTATTTT.

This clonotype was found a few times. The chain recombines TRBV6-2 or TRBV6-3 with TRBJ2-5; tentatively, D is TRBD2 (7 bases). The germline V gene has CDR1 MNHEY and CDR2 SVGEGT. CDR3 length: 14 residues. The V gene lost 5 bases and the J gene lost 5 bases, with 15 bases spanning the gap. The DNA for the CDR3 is TGTGCCAGCAGTCGCTGGGGGGGCGGGGAGACCCAGTACTTC. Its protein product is CASSRWGGGETQYF.

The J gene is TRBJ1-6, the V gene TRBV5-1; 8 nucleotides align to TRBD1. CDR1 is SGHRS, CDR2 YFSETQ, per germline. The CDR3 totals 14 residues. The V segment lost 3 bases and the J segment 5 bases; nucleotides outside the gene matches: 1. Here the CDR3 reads CASSSTGDNSPLHF. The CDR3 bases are TGCGCCAGCAGCTCGACAGGGGATAATTCACCCCTCCACTTT.

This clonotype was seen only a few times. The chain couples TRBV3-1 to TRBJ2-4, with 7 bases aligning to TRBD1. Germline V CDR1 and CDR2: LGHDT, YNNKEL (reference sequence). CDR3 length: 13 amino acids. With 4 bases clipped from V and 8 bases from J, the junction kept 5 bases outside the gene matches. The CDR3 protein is CASSLGQADIQYF. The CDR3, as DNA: TGTGCCAGCAGCCTTGGACAGGCGGACATTCAGTACTTC.

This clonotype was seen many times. The CDR3 sequence: CASSLQDSPYEQFF. For the CDR3, the DNA is TGTGCCAGCAGCCTGCAGGACAGTCCATATGAGCAGTTCTTC. This chain links TRBV4-2 with TRBJ2-1; possibly TRBD1 for D (6 bases). V was clipped by 4 bases and J by 8 bases, with 15 bases between them. Germline CDR1 reads LGHNA; CDR2 reads YNFKEQ. The CDR3 is 14 residues long.

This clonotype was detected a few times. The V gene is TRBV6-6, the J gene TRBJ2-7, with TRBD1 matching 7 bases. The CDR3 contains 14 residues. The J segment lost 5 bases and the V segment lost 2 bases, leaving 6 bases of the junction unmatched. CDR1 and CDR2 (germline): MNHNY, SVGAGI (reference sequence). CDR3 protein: CASSYPDRVHEQYF. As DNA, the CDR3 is TGTGCCAGCAGTTACCCCGACAGGGTCCACGAGCAGTACTTC.

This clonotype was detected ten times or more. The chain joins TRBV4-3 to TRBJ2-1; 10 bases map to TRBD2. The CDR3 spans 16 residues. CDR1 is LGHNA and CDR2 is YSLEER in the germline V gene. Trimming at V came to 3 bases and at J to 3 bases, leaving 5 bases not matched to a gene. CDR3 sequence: CASSHERGGIYNEQFF. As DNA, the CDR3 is TGCGCCAGCAGCCACGAGCGGGGGGGCATCTACAATGAGCAGTTCTTC.

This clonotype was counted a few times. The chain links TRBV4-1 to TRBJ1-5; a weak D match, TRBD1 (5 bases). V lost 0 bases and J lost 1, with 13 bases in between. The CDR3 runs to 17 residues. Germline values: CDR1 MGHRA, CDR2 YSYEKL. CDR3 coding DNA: TGCGCCAGCAGCCAAGATACTCGGGGACGCAGCAATCAGCCCCAGCATTTT. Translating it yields CASSQDTRGRSNQPQHF.

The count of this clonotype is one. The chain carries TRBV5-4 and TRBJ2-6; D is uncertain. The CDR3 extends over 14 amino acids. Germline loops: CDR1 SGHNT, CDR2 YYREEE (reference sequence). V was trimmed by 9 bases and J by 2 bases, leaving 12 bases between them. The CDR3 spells CATGLVAGANVLTF. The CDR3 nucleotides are TGTGCCACCGGGCTAGTTGCTGGGGCCAACGTCCTGACTTTC.

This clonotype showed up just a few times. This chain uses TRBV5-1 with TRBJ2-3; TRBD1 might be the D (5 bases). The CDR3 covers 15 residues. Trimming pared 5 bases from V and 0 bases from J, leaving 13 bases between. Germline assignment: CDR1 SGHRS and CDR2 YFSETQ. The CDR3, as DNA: TGCGCCAGCAGTGCAGGGTCCTATAGCACAGATACGCAGTATTTT. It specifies CASSAGSYSTDTQYF. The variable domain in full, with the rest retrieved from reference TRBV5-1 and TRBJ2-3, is KAGVTQTPRYLIKTRGQQVTLSCSPISGHRSVSWYQQTPGQGLQFLFEYFSETQRNKGNFPGRFSGRQFSNSRSEMNVSTLELGDSALYLCASSAGSYSTDTQYFGPGTRLTVL.

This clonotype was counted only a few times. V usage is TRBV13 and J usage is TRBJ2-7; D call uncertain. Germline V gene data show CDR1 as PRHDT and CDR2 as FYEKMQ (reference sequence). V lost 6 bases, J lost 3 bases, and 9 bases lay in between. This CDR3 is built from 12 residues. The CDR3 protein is CASSAARYEQYF. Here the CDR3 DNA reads TGTGCCAGCAGTGCGGCCCGCTACGAGCAGTACTTC.

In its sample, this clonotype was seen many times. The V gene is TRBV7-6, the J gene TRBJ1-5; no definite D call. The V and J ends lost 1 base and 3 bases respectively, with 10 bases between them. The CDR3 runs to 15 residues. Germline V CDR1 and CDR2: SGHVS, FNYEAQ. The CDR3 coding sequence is TGTGCCAGCAGCTTAGGGAGCGCGAACAATCAGCCCCAGCATTTT. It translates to CASSLGSANNQPQHF.

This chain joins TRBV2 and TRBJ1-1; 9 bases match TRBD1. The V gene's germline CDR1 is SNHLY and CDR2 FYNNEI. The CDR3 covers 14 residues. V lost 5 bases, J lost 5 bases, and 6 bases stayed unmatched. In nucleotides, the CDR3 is TGTGCCAGCAGTACCGGGACAGGGTATACTGAAGCTTTCTTT. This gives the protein CASSTGTGYTEAFF.

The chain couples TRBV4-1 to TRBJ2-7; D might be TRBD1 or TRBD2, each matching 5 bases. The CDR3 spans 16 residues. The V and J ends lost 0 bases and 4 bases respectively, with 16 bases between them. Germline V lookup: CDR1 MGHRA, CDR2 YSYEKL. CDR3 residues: CASSQDPGTLGYEQYV. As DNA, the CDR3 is TGCGCCAGCAGCCAAGATCCGGGGACCCTCGGGTACGAGCAGTACGTC.